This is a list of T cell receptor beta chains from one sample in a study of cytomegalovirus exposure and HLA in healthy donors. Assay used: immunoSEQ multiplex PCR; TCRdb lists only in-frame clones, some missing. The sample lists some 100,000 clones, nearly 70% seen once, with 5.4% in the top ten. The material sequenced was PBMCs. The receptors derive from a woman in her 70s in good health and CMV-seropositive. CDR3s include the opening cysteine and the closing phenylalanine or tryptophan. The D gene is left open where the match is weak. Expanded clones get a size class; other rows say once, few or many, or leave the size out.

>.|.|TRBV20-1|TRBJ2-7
CSAMNRYEQYF
TGCAGTGCTATGAACAGGTACGAGCAGTACTTC
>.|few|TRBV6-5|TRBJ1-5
CASSHGEDYQPQHF
TGTGCCAGCAGCCACGGGGAGGATTACCAGCCCCAGCATTTT
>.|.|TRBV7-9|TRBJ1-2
CASSLDSSYGYTF
TGTGCCAGCAGCTTAGACAGCTCCTATGGCTACACCTTC
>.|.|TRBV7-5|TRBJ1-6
CARSPLTVHLYNSPLHF
TGTGCCAGAAGCCCCTTGACAGTGCATTTATATAATTCACCCCTCCACTTT
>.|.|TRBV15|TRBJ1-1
CATSRELTGNIEAFF
TGTGCCACCAGCAGAGAACTAACAGGGAACATTGAAGCTTTCTTT
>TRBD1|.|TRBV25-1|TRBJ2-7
CASTLGQGQQYF
TGTGCCAGCACCCTCGGACAGGGGCAGCAGTACTTC
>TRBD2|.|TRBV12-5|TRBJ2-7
CASGLGLAGYEQYF
TGTGCTAGTGGTTTGGGACTAGCGGGGTACGAGCAGTACTTC
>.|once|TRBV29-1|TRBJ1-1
CSAGGQGRAEAFF
TGCAGCGCGGGGGGGCAGGGAAGGGCTGAAGCTTTCTTT
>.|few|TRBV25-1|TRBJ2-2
CASSEDSSLTGELFF
TGTGCCAGCAGTGAAGACTCCTCGCTCACCGGGGAGCTGTTTTTT
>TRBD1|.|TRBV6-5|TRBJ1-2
CASSYRTTGGTGYTF
TGTGCCAGCAGTTACCGCACGACAGGGGGGACCGGCTACACCTTC
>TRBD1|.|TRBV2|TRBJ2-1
CAYNRGSLYNEQFF
TGTGCCTATAACAGGGGGTCTCTCTACAATGAGCAGTTCTTC
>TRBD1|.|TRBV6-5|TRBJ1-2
CASSSGQASANYGYTF
TGTGCCAGCAGTTCAGGACAGGCTTCAGCTAACTATGGCTACACCTTC
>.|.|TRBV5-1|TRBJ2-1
CASSLGAGASYNEQFF
TGCGCCAGCAGCTTAGGGGCGGGGGCGTCCTACAATGAGCAGTTCTTC
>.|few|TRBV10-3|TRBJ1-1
CAITPGSGYTEAFF
TGTGCCATCACCCCGGGATCCGGGTACACTGAAGCTTTCTTT
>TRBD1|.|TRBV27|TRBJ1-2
CASRGTGSDGYTF
TGTGCCAGCCGCGGGACAGGGTCGGATGGCTACACCTTC
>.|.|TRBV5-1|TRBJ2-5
CASSLGRGQETQYF
TGCGCCAGCAGCTTGGGCAGGGGTCAAGAGACCCAGTACTTC
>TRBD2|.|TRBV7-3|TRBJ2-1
CASSLSGASYNEQFF
TGTGCCAGCAGCCTTAGCGGGGCCTCCTACAATGAGCAGTTCTTC
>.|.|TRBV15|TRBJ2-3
CATQLSQGGTQYF
TGTGCCACCCAGCTGTCCCAGGGGGGTACGCAGTATTTT
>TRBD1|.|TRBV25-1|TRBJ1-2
CASRRGQAYGYTF
TGTGCCAGCAGGAGGGGGCAGGCCTATGGCTACACCTTC
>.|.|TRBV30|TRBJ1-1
CAGRGATEAFF
TGTGCCGGGAGGGGGGCGACTGAAGCTTTCTTT
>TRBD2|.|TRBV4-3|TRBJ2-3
CASSYRDGGDSTDTQYF
TGCGCCAGCAGCTACAGGGACGGGGGGGACAGCACAGATACGCAGTATTTT
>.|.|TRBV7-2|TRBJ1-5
CASSLARGFNQPQHF
TGTGCCAGCAGCTTAGCACGAGGTTTTAATCAGCCCCAGCATTTT
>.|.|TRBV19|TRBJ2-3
CASSYPGGSGPTDTQYF
TGTGCCAGTAGCTACCCCGGGGGTAGCGGACCCACAGATACGCAGTATTTT
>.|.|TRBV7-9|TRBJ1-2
CASSRAGGQANYGYTF
TGTGCCAGCAGCCGTGCGGGGGGGCAAGCTAACTATGGCTACACCTTC
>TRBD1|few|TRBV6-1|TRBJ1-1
CASKTGQEGTKAFF
TGTGCCAGCAAAACCGGACAGGAGGGTACCAAAGCTTTCTTT
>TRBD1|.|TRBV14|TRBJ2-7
CASSHRQGIDEQYF
TGTGCCAGCAGCCACAGACAGGGAATCGACGAGCAGTACTTC
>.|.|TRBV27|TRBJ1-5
CASSPSTPWSSVFNQPQHF
TGTGCCAGCAGTCCAAGTACCCCCTGGTCCTCGGTTTTCAATCAGCCCCAGCATTTT
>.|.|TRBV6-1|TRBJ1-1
CASREGSLMNTEAFF
TGTGCCAGCAGGGAGGGCAGCCTAATGAACACTGAAGCTTTCTTT
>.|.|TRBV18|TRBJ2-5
CASSQLFQETQYF
TGTGCCAGCTCACAATTATTCCAAGAGACCCAGTACTTC
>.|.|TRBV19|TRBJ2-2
CASAFIRGTPGELFF
TGTGCCAGTGCATTTATCAGGGGAACTCCCGGGGAGCTGTTTTTT
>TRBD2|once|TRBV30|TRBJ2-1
CAWSAGLAVNEQFF
TGTGCCTGGAGTGCGGGACTAGCTGTCAATGAGCAGTTCTTC
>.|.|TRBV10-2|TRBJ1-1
CASSSFTEAFF
TGCGCCAGCAGCTCCTTCACTGAAGCTTTCTTT
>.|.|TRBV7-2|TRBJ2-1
CASSLGRDNEQFF
TGTGCCAGCAGCTTAGGCAGGGATAATGAGCAGTTCTTC
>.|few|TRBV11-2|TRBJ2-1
CASSPGAGYSYNEQFF
TGTGCCAGCAGCCCTGGAGCGGGCTACTCCTACAATGAGCAGTTCTTC
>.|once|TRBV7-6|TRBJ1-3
CASSFRSMGEQGLPMGRNTIYF
TGTGCCAGCAGCTTCAGATCTATGGGGGAACAGGGATTGCCTATGGGTCGAAACACCATATATTTT
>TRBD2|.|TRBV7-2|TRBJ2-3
CASSGGTSGLTDTQYF
TGTGCCAGCAGCGGAGGGACTAGCGGACTCACAGATACGCAGTATTTT
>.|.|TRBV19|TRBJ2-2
CASSRQEGTGELFF
TGTGCCAGTTCTCGACAGGAAGGCACCGGGGAGCTGTTTTTT
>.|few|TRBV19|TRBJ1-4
CASSIASPGEKLFF
TGTGCCAGTAGTATAGCCTCACCGGGGGAAAAACTGTTTTTT
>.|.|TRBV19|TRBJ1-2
CASSRTEDYGYTF
TGTGCCAGTAGTAGGACAGAGGACTATGGCTACACCTTC
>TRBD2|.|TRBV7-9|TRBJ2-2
CASSSGAVIAGGTGELFF
TGTGCCAGCAGCTCCGGAGCGGTGATAGCGGGGGGGACCGGGGAGCTGTTTTTT
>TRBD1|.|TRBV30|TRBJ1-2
CAWSVWGQGEMSGYTF
TGTGCCTGGAGTGTTTGGGGACAGGGGGAGATGTCGGGCTACACCTTC
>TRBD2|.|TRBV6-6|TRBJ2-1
CASSLLAGGHNEQFF
TGTGCCAGCAGTTTATTAGCGGGGGGGCATAATGAGCAGTTCTTC
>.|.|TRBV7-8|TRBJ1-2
CASSLGVGGGYTF
TGTGCCAGCAGCTTGGGGGTGGGAGGTGGCTACACCTTC
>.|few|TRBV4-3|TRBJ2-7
CASSQDFGGTDREQYF
TGCGCCAGCAGCCAAGATTTCGGCGGGACAGACCGCGAGCAGTACTTC
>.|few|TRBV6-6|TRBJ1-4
CASSSQGHGEKLFF
TGTGCCAGCAGTTCCCAGGGACATGGAGAAAAACTGTTTTTT
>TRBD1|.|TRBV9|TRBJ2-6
CASSPSGTGVSSGANVLTF
TGTGCCAGCAGCCCCAGCGGGACAGGGGTATCCTCTGGGGCCAACGTCCTGACTTTC
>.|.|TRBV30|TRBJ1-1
CAWSTTASMNTEAFF
TGTGCCTGGAGTACGACAGCCTCTATGAACACTGAAGCTTTCTTT
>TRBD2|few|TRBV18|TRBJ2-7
CASSPPAGASYEQYF
TGTGCCAGCTCACCACCGGCGGGAGCCTCCTACGAGCAGTACTTC
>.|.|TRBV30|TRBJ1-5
CAWSVSDSGQPQHF
TGTGCCTGGAGTGTATCGGACTCCGGCCAGCCCCAGCATTTT
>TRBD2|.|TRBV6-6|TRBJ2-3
CASRVGLAGITDTQYF
TGTGCCAGCAGGGTCGGACTAGCGGGGATCACAGATACGCAGTATTTT
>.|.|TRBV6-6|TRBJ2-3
CASTPSGGSLGTQYF
TGTGCCAGCACTCCCTCGGGGGGCTCCCTGGGTACGCAGTATTTT
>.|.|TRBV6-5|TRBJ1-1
CASRTLMGAYTEAFF
TGTGCCAGCAGGACTCTTATGGGGGCCTACACTGAAGCTTTCTTT
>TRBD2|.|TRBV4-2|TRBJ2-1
CASSQEGSGGPYNEQFF
TGTGCCAGCAGCCAAGAGGGGAGCGGGGGCCCCTACAATGAGCAGTTCTTC
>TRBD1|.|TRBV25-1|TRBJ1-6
CASSADRLSNSPLHF
TGTGCCAGCAGTGCGGACAGGTTATCCAATTCACCCCTCCACTTT
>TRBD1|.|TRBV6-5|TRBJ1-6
CASRTGQFNSPLHF
TGTGCCAGCAGGACGGGACAGTTTAATTCACCCCTCCACTTT
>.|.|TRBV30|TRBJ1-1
CAWRTLRVEAFF
TGTGCCTGGAGGACCTTGCGGGTAGAAGCTTTCTTT
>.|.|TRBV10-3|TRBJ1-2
CAISGTGYYGYTF
TGTGCCATCAGTGGAACAGGTTATTATGGCTACACCTTC
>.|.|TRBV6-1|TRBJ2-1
CASRGRDLDEQFF
TGTGCCAGCAGGGGCCGAGATCTGGATGAGCAGTTCTTC